This T cell receptor (beta chain) originates from a study of shared clonotypes between healthy human individuals. Study-wide results and caveats: Rarefaction exposed incomplete sorted-subset sequencing despite large depth. Estimated clonotype richness was generally higher in naive than memory subsets.

The CDR3 is 12 residues long. Deletions cut 2 bases from V and 2 bases from J, with 4 bases between. The germline CDR1 and CDR2 sequences are ENHRY and SYGVKD. The repertoire was sequenced with immunoSEQ multiplex PCR; TCRdb's copy has only in-frame clones and lacks some. The sample yields 2,500,000 or so clones, 80% to 95% seen once. From CD4+ cells came CD45RA+ naive and CD45RA-negative memory subsets. As for this clone: Its target is not known. The sample holds other DNA sequences that translate to the same CDR3.

The TCR sequence derives from a man between 18 and 35 years old in good health. Some clones in this sample may be carry-over from other donors' samples. Input material: naive CD4+ T cells from PBMCs. Indicated subset: CD45RA+ positively selected. This chain links TRBV10-3 with TRBJ2-7; D is uncertain. The DNA for the CDR3 is TGTGCCATCAGTGAGGGGACCTACGAGCAGTACTTC. As protein: CAISEGTYEQYF.